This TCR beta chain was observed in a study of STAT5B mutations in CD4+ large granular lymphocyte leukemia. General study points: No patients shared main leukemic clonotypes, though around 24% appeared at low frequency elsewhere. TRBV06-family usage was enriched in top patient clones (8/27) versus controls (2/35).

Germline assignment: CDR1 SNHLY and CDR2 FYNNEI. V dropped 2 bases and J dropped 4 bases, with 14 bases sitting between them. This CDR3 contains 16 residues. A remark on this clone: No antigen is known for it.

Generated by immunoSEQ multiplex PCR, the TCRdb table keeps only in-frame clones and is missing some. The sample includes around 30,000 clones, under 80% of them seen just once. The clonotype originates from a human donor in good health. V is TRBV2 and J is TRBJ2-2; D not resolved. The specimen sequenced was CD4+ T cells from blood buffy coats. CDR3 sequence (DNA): TGTGCCAGCAGTGAACGGTGGGGTTTGGGCACCGGGGAGCTGTTTTTT. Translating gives CASSERWGLGTGELFF.